This T cell receptor (beta chain) was sequenced for a study of blood T cell repertoires in COVID-19. Study details: In each case, the material was cDNA or gDNA derived from T cells, B-cell-depleted T cells, or PBMCs.

Trimming cost V 4 bases and J 6 bases; bases outside gene matches: 1. Germline loops: CDR1 SGHTA, CDR2 FQGTGA. The CDR3 sequence is 13 residues long. The repertoire was sequenced with immunoSEQ multiplex PCR; TCRdb's copy has only in-frame clones and lacks some. The sample lists 52,000 or so clones; more than 80% were seen once. Input material: peripheral blood. The TCR sequence derives from a man aged 80 or over with acute or convalescent COVID-19. This chain joins TRBV7-3 and TRBJ2-1, with 9 bases that match TRBD2. The CDR3 loop reads CASSSSGVNEQFF. The CDR3 nucleotides read TGTGCCAGCAGCTCTAGCGGGGTCAATGAGCAGTTCTTC.